This is a list of T cell receptor beta chains from one sample in a study of radiotherapy plus CTLA-4 blockade in lung cancer. Sequencing was performed with immunoSEQ multiplex PCR; in TCRdb, only in-frame clones are kept and a portion is missing. The data show around 41,000 clones, with roughly 67% seen just once and roughly 25% held by the top ten. This specimen consisted of peripheral blood, obtained from a patient treated with radiotherapy plus ipilimumab. The receptor set was obtained from a human donor with non-small cell lung cancer who had a partial response to radiotherapy plus ipilimumab. Both conserved end residues are trimmed from each CDR3. The order of the fields is clone size, J gene, V gene, CDR3 protein. Not every row has a clone size; where given, it reads once, few, many or a size class.

abundance: .
j_gene: TRBJ2-2
v_gene: TRBV7-9
CDR3aa: ASSLGANANTGELF

abundance: few
j_gene: TRBJ1-3
v_gene: TRBV4-3
CDR3aa: ASSRRQGAGGNTIY

abundance: few
j_gene: TRBJ2-1
v_gene: TRBV20-1
CDR3aa: SAKQGNEQF

abundance: .
j_gene: TRBJ1-4
v_gene: TRBV7-2
CDR3aa: ASSLEWGPDREKLF

abundance: .
j_gene: TRBJ2-3
v_gene: TRBV6-1
CDR3aa: ASSEGHSTQY

abundance: once
j_gene: TRBJ2-3
v_gene: TRBV6-1
CDR3aa: ASSLAAHSTDTQY

abundance: .
j_gene: TRBJ1-1
v_gene: TRBV7-2
CDR3aa: ASSQGSTLWSEAF

abundance: few
j_gene: TRBJ2-7
v_gene: TRBV7-9
CDR3aa: ASSLEGGWTGYDEQY

abundance: .
j_gene: TRBJ2-1
v_gene: TRBV28
CDR3aa: AGQAGGAREQF

abundance: .
j_gene: TRBJ1-3
v_gene: TRBV4-2
CDR3aa: ASSQDSSGNTIY

abundance: few
j_gene: TRBJ1-1
v_gene: TRBV7-3
CDR3aa: ASSLSAGTTAF

abundance: .
j_gene: TRBJ2-7
v_gene: TRBV13
CDR3aa: ASSPRLAGNHEQY

abundance: .
j_gene: TRBJ2-5
v_gene: TRBV7-2
CDR3aa: ASSLGLAEDSQETQY

abundance: .
j_gene: TRBJ1-3
v_gene: TRBV7-2
CDR3aa: ASSPGTALSGNTIY

abundance: once
j_gene: TRBJ2-7
v_gene: TRBV19
CDR3aa: ASSKAGAFYEQY

abundance: .
j_gene: TRBJ2-5
v_gene: TRBV14
CDR3aa: ASSQWGQGPQETQY

abundance: .
j_gene: TRBJ2-6
v_gene: TRBV7-2
CDR3aa: ASSLTRRNTGANVLT

abundance: .
j_gene: TRBJ2-7
v_gene: TRBV15
CDR3aa: ATSRAGQASYEQY

abundance: few
j_gene: TRBJ1-5
v_gene: TRBV5-1
CDR3aa: ASSSGLRGGNQPQH

abundance: few
j_gene: TRBJ2-7
v_gene: TRBV18
CDR3aa: ASSRDRGYEQY

abundance: few
j_gene: TRBJ2-7
v_gene: TRBV15
CDR3aa: ATSKRRKGTGIYEQY

abundance: .
j_gene: TRBJ2-7
v_gene: TRBV30
CDR3aa: AWTSGYEQY

abundance: .
j_gene: TRBJ2-5
v_gene: TRBV21-1
CDR3aa: ASSKPGRGQETQY

abundance: .
j_gene: TRBJ2-2
v_gene: TRBV19
CDR3aa: ASSLGQGMTGELF

abundance: .
j_gene: TRBJ1-3
v_gene: TRBV4-2
CDR3aa: ASSQQTRGTGLLSSGNTIY

abundance: .
j_gene: TRBJ2-5
v_gene: TRBV2
CDR3aa: ASSEGVYQETQY

abundance: .
j_gene: TRBJ2-7
v_gene: TRBV5-4
CDR3aa: ASSLWQGDEQY

abundance: .
j_gene: TRBJ2-2
v_gene: TRBV10-3
CDR3aa: AITRGGTGELF

abundance: .
j_gene: TRBJ2-5
v_gene: TRBV19
CDR3aa: ASSPGTGGWETQY

abundance: few
j_gene: TRBJ2-3
v_gene: TRBV2
CDR3aa: ASRGQSPTDTQY

abundance: .
j_gene: TRBJ2-5
v_gene: TRBV2
CDR3aa: ASSAPGSQETQY

abundance: .
j_gene: TRBJ2-6
v_gene: TRBV6-6
CDR3aa: TSSYRRGTGANVLT

abundance: .
j_gene: TRBJ1-6
v_gene: TRBV5-6
CDR3aa: ASSPRGPRVSPLH

abundance: .
j_gene: TRBJ2-5
v_gene: TRBV25-1
CDR3aa: ASSELDRVQETQY

abundance: .
j_gene: TRBJ1-1
v_gene: TRBV2
CDR3aa: ASSIETGATEAF

abundance: .
j_gene: TRBJ1-6
v_gene: TRBV15
CDR3aa: ATSREGNRGRSPLH